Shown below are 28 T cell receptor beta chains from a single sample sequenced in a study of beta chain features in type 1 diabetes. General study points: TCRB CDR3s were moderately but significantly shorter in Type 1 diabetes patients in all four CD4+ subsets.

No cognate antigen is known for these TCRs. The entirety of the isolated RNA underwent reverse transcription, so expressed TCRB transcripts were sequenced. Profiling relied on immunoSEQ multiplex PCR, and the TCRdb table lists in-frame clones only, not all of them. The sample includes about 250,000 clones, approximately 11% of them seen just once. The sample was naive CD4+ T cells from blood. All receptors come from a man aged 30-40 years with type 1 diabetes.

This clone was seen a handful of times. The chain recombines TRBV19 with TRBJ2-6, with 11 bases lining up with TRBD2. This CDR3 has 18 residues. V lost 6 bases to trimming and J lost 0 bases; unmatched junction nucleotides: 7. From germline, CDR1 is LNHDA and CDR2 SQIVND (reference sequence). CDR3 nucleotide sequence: TGTGCCAGTAGCTACCTAGCGGGGGGAAGCTCTGGGGCCAACGTCCTGACTTTC. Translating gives CASSYLAGGSSGANVLTF.

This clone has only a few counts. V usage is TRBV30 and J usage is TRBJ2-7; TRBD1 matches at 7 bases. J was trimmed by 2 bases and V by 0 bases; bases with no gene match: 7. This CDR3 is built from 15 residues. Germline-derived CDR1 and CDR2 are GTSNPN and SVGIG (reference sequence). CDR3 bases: TGTGCCTGGAGTGTACAGGGGTTGGTCGCCTACGAGCAGTACTTC. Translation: CAWSVQGLVAYEQYF.

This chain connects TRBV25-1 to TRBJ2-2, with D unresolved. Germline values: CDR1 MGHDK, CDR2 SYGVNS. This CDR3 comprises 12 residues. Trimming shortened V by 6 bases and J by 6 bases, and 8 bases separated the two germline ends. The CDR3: CASSLVAGELFF. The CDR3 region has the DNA TGTGCCAGCAGCCTAGTAGCCGGGGAGCTGTTTTTT.

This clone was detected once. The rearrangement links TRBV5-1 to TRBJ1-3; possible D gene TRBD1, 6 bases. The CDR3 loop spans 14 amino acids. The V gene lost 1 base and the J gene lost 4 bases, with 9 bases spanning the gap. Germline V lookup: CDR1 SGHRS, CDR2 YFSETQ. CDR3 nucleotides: TGCGCCAGCAGCTTGCCAGGGGACGGAAACACCATATATTTT. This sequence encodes CASSLPGDGNTIYF.

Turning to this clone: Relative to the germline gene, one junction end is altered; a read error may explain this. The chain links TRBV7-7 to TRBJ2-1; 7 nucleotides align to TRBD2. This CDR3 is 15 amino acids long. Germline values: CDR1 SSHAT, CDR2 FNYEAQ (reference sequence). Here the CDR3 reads CASSLGPSGYNEQFF. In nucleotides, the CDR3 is TGTGCTAGCAGCTTAGGCCCTAGCGGCTACAATGAGCAGTTCTTC.

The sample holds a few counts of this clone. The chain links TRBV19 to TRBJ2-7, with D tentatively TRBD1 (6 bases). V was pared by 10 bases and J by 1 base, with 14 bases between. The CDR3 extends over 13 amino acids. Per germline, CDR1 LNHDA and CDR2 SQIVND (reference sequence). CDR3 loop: CATSQGRSYEQYF. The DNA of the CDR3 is TGTGCCACCTCACAGGGACGTTCCTACGAGCAGTACTTC.

The CDR3: CASSERQELYEQYF. CDR3 coding DNA: TGTGCCAGCAGTGAAAGACAGGAACTTTACGAGCAGTACTTC. V and J are TRBV2 and TRBJ2-7; possibly TRBD1 for D (6 bases). CDR1 is SNHLY and CDR2 is FYNNEI in the germline V gene. Trimming removed 2 bases from V and 4 bases from J, with 12 bases in between. The CDR3 runs to 14 residues.

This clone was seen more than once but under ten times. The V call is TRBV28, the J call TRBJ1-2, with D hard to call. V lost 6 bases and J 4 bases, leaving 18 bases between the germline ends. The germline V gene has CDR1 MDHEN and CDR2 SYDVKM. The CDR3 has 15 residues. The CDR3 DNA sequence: TGTGCCAGCAGCCTTGTGAGGAGTGGAGCCTATGGCTACACCTTC. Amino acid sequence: CASSLVRSGAYGYTF.

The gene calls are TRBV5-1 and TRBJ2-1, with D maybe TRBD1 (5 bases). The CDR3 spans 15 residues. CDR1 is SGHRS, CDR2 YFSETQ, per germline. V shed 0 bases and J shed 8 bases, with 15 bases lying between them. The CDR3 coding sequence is TGCGCCAGCAGCTTGGCCGTCCCAGGGCGAGATGAGCAGTTCTTC. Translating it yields CASSLAVPGRDEQFF.

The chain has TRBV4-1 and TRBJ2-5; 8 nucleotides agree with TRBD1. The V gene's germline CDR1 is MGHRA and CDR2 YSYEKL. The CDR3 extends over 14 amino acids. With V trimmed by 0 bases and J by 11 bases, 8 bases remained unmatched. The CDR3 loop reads CASSQDGQGYVQYF. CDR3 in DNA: TGCGCCAGCAGCCAAGACGGACAGGGTTATGTGCAGTACTTC.

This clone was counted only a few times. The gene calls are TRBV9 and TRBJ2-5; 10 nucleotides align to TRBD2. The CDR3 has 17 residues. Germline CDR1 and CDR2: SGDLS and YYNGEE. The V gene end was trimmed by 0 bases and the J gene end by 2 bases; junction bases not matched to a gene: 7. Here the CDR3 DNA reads TGTGCCAGCAGCGTAGGAGGTAGCGGGGGGCTACAAGAGACCCAGTACTTC. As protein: CASSVGGSGGLQETQYF.

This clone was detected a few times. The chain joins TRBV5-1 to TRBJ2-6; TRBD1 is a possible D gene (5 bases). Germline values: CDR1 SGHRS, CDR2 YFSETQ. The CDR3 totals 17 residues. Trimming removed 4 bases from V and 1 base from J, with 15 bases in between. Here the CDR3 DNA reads TGCGCCAGCAGCGTATTAACGACAGAGTCTGGGGCCAACGTCCTGACTTTC. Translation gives CASSVLTTESGANVLTF.

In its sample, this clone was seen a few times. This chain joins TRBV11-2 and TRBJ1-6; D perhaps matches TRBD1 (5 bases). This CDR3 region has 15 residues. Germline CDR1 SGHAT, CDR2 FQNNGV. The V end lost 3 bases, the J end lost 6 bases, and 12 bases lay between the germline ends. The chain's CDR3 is CASSFGGTRNSPLHF. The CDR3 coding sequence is TGTGCCAGCAGCTTTGGGGGGACCCGTAATTCACCCCTCCACTTT.

The CDR3 sequence is CASSLNSITGELFF. CDR3 DNA sequence: TGTGCCAGCAGCTTAAACAGCATCACCGGGGAGCTGTTTTTT. The chain recombines TRBV7-3 with TRBJ2-2; D call uncertain. Germline values: CDR1 SGHTA, CDR2 FQGTGA. The CDR3 sequence is 14 residues long. V gave up 1 base and J gave up 4 bases, with 7 bases separating them. The full variable domain, rest sourced from reference TRBV7-3 and TRBJ2-2, is GAGVSQTPSNKVTEKGKYVELRCDPISGHTALYWYRQSLGQGPEFLIYFQGTGAADDSGLPNDRFFAVRPEGSVSTLKIQRTERGDSAVYLCASSLNSITGELFFGEGSRLTVL.

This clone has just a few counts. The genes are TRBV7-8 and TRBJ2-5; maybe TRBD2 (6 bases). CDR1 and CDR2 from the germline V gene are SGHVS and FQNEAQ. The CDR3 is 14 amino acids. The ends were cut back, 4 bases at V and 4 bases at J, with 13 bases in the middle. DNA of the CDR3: TGTGCCAGCAGCTCTGGACGGGAGTTAGAGACCCAGTACTTC. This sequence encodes CASSSGRELETQYF.

The CDR3 spells CASSTRTSGAGDTQYF. The DNA for the CDR3 is TGCGCCAGCAGCACCCGGACTAGCGGGGCCGGGGATACGCAGTATTTT. The V and J genes are TRBV5-1 and TRBJ2-3, with 12 nucleotides matching TRBD2. There are 16 residues in the CDR3. Germline V gives CDR1 SGHRS, CDR2 YFSETQ. J was trimmed by 6 bases and V by 4 bases; bases with no gene match: 9.

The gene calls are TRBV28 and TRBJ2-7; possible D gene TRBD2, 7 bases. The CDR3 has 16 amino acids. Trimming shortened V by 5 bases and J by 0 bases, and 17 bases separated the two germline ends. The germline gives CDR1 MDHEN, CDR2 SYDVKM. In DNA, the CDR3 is TGTGCCAGCAGTGGGGGCCGGGGGGTCGGCTCCTACGAGCAGTACTTC. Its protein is CASSGGRGVGSYEQYF.

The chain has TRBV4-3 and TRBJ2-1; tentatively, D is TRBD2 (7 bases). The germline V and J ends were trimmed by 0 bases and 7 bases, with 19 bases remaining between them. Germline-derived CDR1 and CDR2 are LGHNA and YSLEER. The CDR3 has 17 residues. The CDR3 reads CASSQDGDGRGRNEQFF. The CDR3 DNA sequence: TGCGCCAGCAGCCAAGATGGGGATGGGCGGGGGCGAAATGAGCAGTTCTTC.

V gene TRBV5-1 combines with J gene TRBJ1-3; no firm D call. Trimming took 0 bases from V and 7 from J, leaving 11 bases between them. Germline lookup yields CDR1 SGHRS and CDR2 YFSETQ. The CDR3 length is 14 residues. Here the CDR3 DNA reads TGCGCCAGCAGCTTGGAAACGGCGGGCAACACCATATATTTT. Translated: CASSLETAGNTIYF.

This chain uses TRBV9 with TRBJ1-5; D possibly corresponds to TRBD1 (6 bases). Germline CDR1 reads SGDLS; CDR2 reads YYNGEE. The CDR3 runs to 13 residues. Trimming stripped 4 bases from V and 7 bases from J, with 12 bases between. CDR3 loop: CASSRGGRQPQHF. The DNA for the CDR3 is TGTGCCAGCAGCAGGGGGGGTAGGCAGCCCCAGCATTTT.

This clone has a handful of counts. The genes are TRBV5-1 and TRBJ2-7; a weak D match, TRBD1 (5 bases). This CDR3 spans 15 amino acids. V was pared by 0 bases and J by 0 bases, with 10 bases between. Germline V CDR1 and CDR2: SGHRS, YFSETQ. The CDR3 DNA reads TGCGCCAGCAGCTTGGACAGGTCGAGCTCCTACGAGCAGTACTTC. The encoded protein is CASSLDRSSSYEQYF.

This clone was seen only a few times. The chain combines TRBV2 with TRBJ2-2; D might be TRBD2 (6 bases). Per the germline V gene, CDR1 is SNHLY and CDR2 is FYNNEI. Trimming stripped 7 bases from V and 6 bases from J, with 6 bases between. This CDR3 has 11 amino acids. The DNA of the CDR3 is TGTGCCAGCACGGGGGCCGGGGAGCTGTTTTTT. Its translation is CASTGAGELFF.

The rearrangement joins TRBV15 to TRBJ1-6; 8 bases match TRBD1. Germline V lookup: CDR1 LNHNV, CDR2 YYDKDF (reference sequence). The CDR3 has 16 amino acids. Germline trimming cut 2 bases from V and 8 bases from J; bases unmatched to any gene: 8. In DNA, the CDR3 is TGTGCCACCAGCAGACCCCGGGACAGGAGGGATTCACCCCTCCACTTT. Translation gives CATSRPRDRRDSPLHF.

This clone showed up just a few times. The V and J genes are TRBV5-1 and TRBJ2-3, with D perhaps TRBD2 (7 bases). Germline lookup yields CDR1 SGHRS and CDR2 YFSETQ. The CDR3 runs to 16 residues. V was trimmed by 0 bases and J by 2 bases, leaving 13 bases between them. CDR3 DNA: TGCGCCAGCAGCTTGGCCGGGGGGCAAAACACAGATACGCAGTATTTT. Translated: CASSLAGGQNTDTQYF.

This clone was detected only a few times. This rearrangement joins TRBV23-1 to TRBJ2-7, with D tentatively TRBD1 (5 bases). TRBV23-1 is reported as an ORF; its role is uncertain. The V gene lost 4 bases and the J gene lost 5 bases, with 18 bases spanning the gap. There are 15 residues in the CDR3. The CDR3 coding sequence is TGCGCCAGCAGTCCCAGGGCAGGGATAGTCGACGAGCAGTACTTC. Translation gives CASSPRAGIVDEQYF.

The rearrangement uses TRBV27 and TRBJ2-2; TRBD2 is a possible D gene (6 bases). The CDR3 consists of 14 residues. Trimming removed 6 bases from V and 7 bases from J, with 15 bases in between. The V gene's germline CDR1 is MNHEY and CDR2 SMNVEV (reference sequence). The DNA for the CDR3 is TGTGCCAGCAGCCCGGGGGTCACCGGCGGGGAGCTGTTTTTT. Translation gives CASSPGVTGGELFF.

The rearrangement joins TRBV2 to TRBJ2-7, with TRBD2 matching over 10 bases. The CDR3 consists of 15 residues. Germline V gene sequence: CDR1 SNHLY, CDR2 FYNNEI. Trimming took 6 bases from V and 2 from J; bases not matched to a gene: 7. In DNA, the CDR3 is TGTGCCAGCAGAAACCTAGCGGGGGCCCCCTACGAGCAGTACTTC. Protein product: CASRNLAGAPYEQYF. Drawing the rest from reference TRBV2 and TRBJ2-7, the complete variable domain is EPEVTQTPSHQVTQMGQEVILRCVPISNHLYFYWYRQILGQKVEFLVSFYNNEISEKSEIFDDQFSVERPDGSNFTLKIRSTKLEDSAMYFCASRNLAGAPYEQYFGPGTRLTVT.

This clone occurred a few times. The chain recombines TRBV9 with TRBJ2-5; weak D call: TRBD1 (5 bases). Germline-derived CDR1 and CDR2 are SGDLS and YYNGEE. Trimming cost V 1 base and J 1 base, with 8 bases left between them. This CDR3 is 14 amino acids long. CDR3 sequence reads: CASSVLGAQETQYF. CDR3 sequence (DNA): TGTGCCAGCAGCGTATTAGGGGCCCAAGAGACCCAGTACTTC. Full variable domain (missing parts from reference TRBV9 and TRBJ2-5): DSGVTQTPKHLITATGQRVTLRCSPRSGDLSVYWYQQSLDQGLQFLIQYYNGEERAKGNILERFSAQQFPDLHSELNLSSLELGDSALYFCASSVLGAQETQYFGPGTRLLVL.